The clone carrying this T cell receptor beta chain was seen only a few times. This CDR3 contains 15 residues. The V segment lost 5 bases and the J segment 3 bases; nucleotides outside the gene matches: 6. In germline, CDR1 is SGHAT, CDR2 FQNNGV. These data belong to a study of control samples from healthy donors and cancer patients. The method was immunoSEQ multiplex PCR; TCRdb's version includes in-frame clones alone and lacks a portion of them. The sample includes 100,000 to 150,000 clones, 80% to 90% of them seen just once. The origin of this receptor is a man between 45 and 60 years old in good health. The chain recombines TRBV11-2 with TRBJ2-3; 9 bases are a match to TRBD1. The sample was blood. The CDR3 spells CASSAGTGRTDTQYF. The CDR3 DNA reads TGTGCCAGCAGCGCCGGGACAGGGAGGACAGATACGCAGTATTTT. The full variable domain, in which reference TRBV11-2 and TRBJ2-3 provide the parts outside the CDR3, is EAGVAQSPRYKIIEKRQSVAFWCNPISGHATLYWYQQILGQGPKLLIQFQNNGVVDDSQLPKDRFSAERLKGVDSTLKIQPAKLEDSAVYLCASSAGTGRTDTQYFGPGTRLTVL.